The entry below gives a single TCR beta chain sequence along with its context. The data were taken from a study of blood T cell repertoires in COVID-19. CDR1 is ENHRY, CDR2 SYGVKD, per germline. The V end was cut by 3 bases, the J end by 0 bases, with 6 bases between. The CDR3 runs 14 residues. TCRdb's table, derived via immunoSEQ multiplex PCR, lists solely in-frame clones and lacks some. The table shows about 390,000 clones, with about 83% occurring only once. Sample: PBMCs or T cells enriched from blood (not recorded which). V gene TRBV10-3 combines with J gene TRBJ1-3; a weak D match, TRBD1 (5 bases). The clonotype comes from a woman aged 45-65 years who had recovered from COVID-19. Here the CDR3 reads CAISEGDSGNTIYF. CDR3 in DNA: TGTGCCATCAGTGAAGGGGACTCTGGAAACACCATATATTTT.